This T cell receptor beta chain was obtained from a study of blood T cell repertoires in COVID-19. Looking at the study overall: Samples of COVID-19 (acute and convalescent) were obtained from the United States, Italy and Spain. PBMCs, B-cell-depleted T cells, or T cells were the source of the cDNA or gDNA that made up the material.

Seattle patients were enrolled while actively infected and followed longitudinally. The authors' processing: It was from reference gene primer amplification that nucleated cell counts were estimated. Repertoires were generated with immunoSEQ multiplex PCR, while TCRdb's copy carries only in-frame clones and drops some. V, J and clone size are those of that table, while D and trimming were read from the DNA. Altogether about 160,000 clones are present, 92% being singletons, with the ten largest covering about 5.3%. V was pared by 3 bases and J by 4 bases, with 6 bases of the junction left unmatched. Germline values: CDR1 MNHEY, CDR2 SMNVEV (reference sequence). The CDR3 has 14 residues.

The sequencing sample was made of peripheral blood. The source of this sequence is a man aged 25 to 40 with COVID-19, enrolled during active disease. This chain connects TRBV27 to TRBJ2-7; 7 bases are shared with TRBD2. The CDR3 sequence is CASSFLMGGYEQYF. The CDR3, as DNA: TGTGCCAGCAGTTTCCTTATGGGGGGGTACGAGCAGTACTTC.